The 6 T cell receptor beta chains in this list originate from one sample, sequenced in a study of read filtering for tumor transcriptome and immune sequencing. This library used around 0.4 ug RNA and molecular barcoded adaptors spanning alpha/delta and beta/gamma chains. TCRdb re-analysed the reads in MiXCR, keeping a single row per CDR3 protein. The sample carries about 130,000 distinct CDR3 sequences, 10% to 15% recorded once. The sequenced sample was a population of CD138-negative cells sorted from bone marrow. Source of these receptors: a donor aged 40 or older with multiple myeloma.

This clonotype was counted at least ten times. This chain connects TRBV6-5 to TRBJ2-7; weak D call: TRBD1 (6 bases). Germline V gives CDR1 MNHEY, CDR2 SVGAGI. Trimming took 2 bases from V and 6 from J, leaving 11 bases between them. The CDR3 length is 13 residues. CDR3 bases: TGTGCCAGCAGTTACGGACAGCGCTTCGAGCAGTACTTC. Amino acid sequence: CASSYGQRFEQYF.

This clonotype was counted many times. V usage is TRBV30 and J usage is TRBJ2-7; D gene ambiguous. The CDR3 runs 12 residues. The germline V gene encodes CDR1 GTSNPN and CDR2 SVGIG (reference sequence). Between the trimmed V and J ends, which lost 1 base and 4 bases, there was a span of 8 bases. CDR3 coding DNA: TGTGCCTGGAGTGAGACACAATACGAGCAGTACTTC. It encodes CAWSETQYEQYF.

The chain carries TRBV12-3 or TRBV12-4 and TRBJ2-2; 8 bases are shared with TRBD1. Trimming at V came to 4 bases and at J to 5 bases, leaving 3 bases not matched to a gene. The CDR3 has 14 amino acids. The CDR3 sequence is CASSWTGLTGELFF. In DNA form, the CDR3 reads TGTGCCAGCAGTTGGACAGGGTTAACCGGGGAGCTGTTTTTT.

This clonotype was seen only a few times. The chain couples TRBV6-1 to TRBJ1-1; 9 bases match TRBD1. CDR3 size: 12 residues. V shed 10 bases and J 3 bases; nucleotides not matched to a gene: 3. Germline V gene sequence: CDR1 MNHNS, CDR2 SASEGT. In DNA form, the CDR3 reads TGTGCCAACCGACAGGGGGACACTGAAGCTTTCTTT. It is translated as CANRQGDTEAFF.

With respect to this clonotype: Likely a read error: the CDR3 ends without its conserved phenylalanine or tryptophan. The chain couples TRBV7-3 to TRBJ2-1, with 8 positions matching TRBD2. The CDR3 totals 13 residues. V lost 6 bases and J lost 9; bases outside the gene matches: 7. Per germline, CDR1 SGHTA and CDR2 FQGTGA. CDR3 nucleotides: TGTGCCAGCAGTATCACTAGCGGCGGTGAGCAGTTCTCC. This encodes CASSITSGGEQFS.

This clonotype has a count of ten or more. CDR3 nucleotide sequence: TGCGCCAGCAGCCTCTCGGGCGCGGGAGGAGGCACCGGGGAGCTGTTTTTT. Translation: CASSLSGAGGGTGELFF. The rearrangement links TRBV5-1 to TRBJ2-2, with 8 bases identical to TRBD2. Germline CDR1 SGHRS, CDR2 YFSETQ. The CDR3 contains 17 residues. J was trimmed by 4 bases and V by 4 bases; bases with no gene match: 12.